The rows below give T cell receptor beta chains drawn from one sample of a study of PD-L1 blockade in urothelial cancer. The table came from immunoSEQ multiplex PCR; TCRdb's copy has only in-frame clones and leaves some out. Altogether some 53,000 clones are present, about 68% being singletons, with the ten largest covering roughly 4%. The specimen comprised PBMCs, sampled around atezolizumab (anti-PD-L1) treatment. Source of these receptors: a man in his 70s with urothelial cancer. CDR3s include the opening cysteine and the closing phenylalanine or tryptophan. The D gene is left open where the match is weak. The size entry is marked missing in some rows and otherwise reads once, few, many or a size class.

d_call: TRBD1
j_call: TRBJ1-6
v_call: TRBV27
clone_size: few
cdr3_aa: CASSIYRGNSSPLHF
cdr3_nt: TGTGCCAGCAGTATTTACAGGGGGAACAGTTCACCCCTCCACTTT

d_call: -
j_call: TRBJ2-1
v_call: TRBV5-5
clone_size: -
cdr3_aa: CASTVRNEQFF
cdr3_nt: TGTGCCAGCACTGTTCGCAATGAGCAGTTCTTC

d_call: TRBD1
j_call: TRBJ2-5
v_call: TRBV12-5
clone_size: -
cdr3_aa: CASGRGGGETQYF
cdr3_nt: TGTGCTAGTGGTCGAGGGGGCGGAGAGACCCAGTACTTC

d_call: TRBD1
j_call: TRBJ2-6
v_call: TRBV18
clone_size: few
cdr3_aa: CASSLGGRGTGGSGANVLTF
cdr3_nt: TGTGCCAGCTCACTAGGAGGGCGCGGGACAGGAGGCTCTGGGGCCAACGTCCTGACTTTC

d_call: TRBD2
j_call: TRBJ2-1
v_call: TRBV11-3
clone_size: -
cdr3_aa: CASSLEGGRAYNEQFF
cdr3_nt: TGTGCCAGCAGCTTAGAGGGCGGGAGGGCCTACAATGAGCAGTTCTTC

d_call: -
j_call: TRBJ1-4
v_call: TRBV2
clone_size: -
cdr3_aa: CASSDRGATNEKLFF
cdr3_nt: TGTGCCAGCAGTGACAGGGGTGCAACTAATGAAAAACTGTTTTTT

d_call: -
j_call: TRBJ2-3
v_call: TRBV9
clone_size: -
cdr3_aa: CASSPLQGGTDTQYF
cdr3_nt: TGTGCCAGCAGCCCACTCCAGGGCGGCACAGATACGCAGTATTTT

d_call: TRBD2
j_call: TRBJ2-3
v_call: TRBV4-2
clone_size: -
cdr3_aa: CASSQEGAGLAGIDTQYF
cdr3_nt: TGTGCCAGCAGCCAAGAAGGTGCCGGACTAGCGGGAATAGATACGCAGTATTTT

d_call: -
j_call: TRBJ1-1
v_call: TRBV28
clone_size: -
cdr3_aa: CASSSSGKREAFF
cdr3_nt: TGTGCCAGCAGTAGTAGCGGGAAGAGGGAGGCTTTCTTT

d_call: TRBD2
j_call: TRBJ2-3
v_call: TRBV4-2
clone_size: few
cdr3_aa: CASRLGTSVGDTQYF
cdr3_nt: TGTGCCAGCAGATTAGGGACTAGCGTTGGGGATACGCAGTATTTT

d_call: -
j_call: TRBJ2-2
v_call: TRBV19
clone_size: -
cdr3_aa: CASSLQVVGELFF
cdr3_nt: TGTGCCAGTAGTCTACAGGTCGTCGGGGAGCTGTTTTTT

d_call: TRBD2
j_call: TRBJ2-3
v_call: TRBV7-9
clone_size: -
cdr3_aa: CASSFQGRGSTDTQYF
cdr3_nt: TGTGCCAGCAGCTTCCAAGGGCGGGGGAGCACAGATACGCAGTATTTT

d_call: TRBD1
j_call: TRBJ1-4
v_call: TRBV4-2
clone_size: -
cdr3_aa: CASSQEVETGWGKLFF
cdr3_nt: TGTGCCAGCAGCCAAGAAGTCGAGACAGGGTGGGGAAAACTGTTTTTT

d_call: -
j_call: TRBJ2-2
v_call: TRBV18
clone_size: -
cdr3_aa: CASSPFEYTGELFF
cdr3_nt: TGTGCCAGCTCACCATTCGAGTACACCGGGGAGCTGTTTTTT

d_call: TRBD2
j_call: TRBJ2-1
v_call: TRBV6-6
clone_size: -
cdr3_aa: CASSRGGLAGDGEQFF
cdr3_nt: TGTGCCAGCAGCCGGGGTGGGCTAGCGGGAGACGGTGAGCAGTTCTTC

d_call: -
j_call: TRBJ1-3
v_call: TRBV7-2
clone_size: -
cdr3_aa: CASSLSLGNTIYF
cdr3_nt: TGTGCCAGCAGCTTGTCGTTGGGAAACACCATATATTTT

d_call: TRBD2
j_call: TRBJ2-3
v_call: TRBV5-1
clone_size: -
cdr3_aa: CASSSQGLAGATDTQYF
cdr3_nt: TGCGCCAGCAGCTCTCAAGGGCTAGCGGGAGCAACAGATACGCAGTATTTT

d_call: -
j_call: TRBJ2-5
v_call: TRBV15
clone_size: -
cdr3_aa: CATSREVLVKRGTQQETQYF
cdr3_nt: TGTGCCACCAGCAGAGAGGTTTTGGTTAAGAGAGGGACACAACAAGAGACCCAGTACTTC

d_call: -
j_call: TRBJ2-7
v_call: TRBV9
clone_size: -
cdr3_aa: CASSVDEGYEQYF
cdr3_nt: TGTGCCAGCAGCGTAGATGAGGGCTACGAGCAGTACTTC

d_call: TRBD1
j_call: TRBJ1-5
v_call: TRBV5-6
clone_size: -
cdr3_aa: CASSPNQGAGGNQPQHF
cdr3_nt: TGTGCCAGCAGCCCCAATCAGGGGGCAGGAGGCAATCAGCCCCAGCATTTT

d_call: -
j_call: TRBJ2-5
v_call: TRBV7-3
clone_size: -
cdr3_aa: CASSVTGLGQETQYF
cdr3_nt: TGTGCCAGCAGCGTTACAGGTCTGGGCCAAGAGACCCAGTACTTC

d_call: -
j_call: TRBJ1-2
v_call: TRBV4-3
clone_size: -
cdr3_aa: CASSQDPPRGYGYTF
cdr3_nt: TGCGCCAGCAGCCAAGACCCCCCCAGGGGCTATGGCTACACCTTC

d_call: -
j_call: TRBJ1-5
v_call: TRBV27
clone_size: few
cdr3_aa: CASRLIAGTTAPQPQHF
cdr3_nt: TGTGCCAGCAGGCTTATCGCCGGGACAACCGCCCCTCAGCCCCAGCATTTT

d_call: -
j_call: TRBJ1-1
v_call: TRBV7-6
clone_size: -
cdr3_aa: CASSADSNTEAFF
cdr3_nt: TGTGCCAGCAGCGCCGACAGTAACACTGAAGCTTTCTTT

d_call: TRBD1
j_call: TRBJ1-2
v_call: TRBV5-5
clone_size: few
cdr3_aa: CASSSGGKGYGYTF
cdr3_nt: TGTGCCAGCAGTTCAGGGGGCAAAGGCTATGGCTACACCTTC

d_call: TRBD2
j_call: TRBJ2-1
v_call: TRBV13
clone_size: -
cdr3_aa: CASSFSGGARGNEQFF
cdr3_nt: TGTGCCAGCAGCTTTAGCGGGGGGGCCCGGGGCAATGAGCAGTTCTTC

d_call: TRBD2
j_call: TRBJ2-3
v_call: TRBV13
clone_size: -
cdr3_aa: CASSLVGLAGTTDTQYF
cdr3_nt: TGTGCCAGCAGCTTAGTGGGACTAGCGGGGACCACAGATACGCAGTATTTT

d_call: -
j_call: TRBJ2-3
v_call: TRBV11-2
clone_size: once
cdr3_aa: CASSPTGSDTQYF
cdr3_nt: TGTGCCAGCAGCCCAACAGGATCAGATACGCAGTATTTT

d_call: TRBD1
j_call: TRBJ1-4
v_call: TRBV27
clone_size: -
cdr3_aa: CASSLSGTGVGKLFF
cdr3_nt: TGTGCCAGCAGTTTAAGCGGGACAGGGGTGGGAAAACTGTTTTTT

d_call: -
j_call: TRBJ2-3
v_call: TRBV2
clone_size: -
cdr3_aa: CASSEEGTDTQYF
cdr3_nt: TGTGCCAGCAGTGAAGAGGGGACAGATACGCAGTATTTT

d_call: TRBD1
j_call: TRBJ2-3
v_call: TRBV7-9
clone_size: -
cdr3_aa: CASSLPTGGTDTQYF
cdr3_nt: TGTGCCAGCAGCCTCCCGACAGGGGGCACAGATACGCAGTATTTT

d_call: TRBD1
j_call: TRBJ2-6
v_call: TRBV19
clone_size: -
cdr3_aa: CASSIGGTGVRNVLTF
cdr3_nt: TGTGCCAGTAGTATAGGAGGGACAGGGGTACGCAACGTCCTGACTTTC

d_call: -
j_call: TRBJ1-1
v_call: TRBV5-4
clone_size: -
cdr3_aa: CASTPGASKNTEAFF
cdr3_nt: TGTGCCAGCACCCCTGGGGCATCGAAGAACACTGAAGCTTTCTTT

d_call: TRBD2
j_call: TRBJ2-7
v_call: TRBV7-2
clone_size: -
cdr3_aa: CASSLVGGGDTYEQYF
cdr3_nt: TGTGCCAGCAGCTTAGTCGGGGGGGGTGACACCTACGAGCAGTACTTC

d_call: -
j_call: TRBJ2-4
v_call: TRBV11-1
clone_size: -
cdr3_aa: CASSSQGKAKNIQYF
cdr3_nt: TGTGCCAGCAGCTCCCAGGGAAAGGCCAAAAACATTCAGTACTTC

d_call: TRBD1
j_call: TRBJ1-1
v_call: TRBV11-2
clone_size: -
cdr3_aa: CASSFQQGTEAFF
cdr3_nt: TGTGCCAGCAGCTTTCAACAGGGGACTGAAGCTTTCTTT